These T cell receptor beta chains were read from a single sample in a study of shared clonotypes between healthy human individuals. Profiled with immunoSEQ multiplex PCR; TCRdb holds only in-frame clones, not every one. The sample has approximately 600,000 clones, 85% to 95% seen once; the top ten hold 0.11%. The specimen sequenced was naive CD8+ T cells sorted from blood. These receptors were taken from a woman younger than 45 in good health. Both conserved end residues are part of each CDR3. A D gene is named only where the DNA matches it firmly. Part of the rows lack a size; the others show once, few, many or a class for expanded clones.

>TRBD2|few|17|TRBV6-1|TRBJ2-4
TGTGCCAGCAGTGGTACTAGCGGGATCAATTCCTTGGACATTCAGTACTTC
CASSGTSGINSLDIQYF
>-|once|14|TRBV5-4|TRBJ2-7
TGTGCCAGCAGCTTATCCCGTGAGTTCAACGAGCAGTACTTC
CASSLSREFNEQYF
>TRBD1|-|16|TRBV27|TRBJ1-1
TGTGCCAGCAGTCTCCGACAGGGACCTATGAACACTGAAGCTTTCTTT
CASSLRQGPMNTEAFF
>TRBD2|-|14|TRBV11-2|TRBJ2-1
TGTGCCAGCAGAGCCGGGACTAGCATAGGTGAGCAGTTCTTC
CASRAGTSIGEQFF
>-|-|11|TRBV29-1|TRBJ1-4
TGCAGCGTTCGGCGGGAAGAAAAACTGTTTTTT
CSVRREEKLFF
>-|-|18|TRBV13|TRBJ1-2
TGTGCCAGCAGCTTAGGCGTTCCAGGGCAAGAGAGATTAAGGGGCTACACCTTC
CASSLGVPGQERLRGYTF
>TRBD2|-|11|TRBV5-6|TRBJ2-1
TGTGCCAGCAGCCTCGGACTAGGCTGGTTCTTC
CASSLGLGWFF
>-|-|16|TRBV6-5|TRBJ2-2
TGTGCCAGCAGTTACTCTAGCGGCCTAGCGCCCGGGGAGCTGTTTTTT
CASSYSSGLAPGELFF
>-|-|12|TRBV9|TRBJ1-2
TGTGCCAGCAGCGTAGTCCCAGGAGAGGCCACCTTC
CASSVVPGEATF
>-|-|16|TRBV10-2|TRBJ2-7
TGCGCCAGCAGTCAACCGGGACTTCCAAACTCCTACGAGCAGTACTTC
CASSQPGLPNSYEQYF
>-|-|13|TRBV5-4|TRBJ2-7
TGTGCCAGCAGTCACGGCAGCTCCTACGAGCAGTACTTC
CASSHGSSYEQYF
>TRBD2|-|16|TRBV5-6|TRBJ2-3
TGTGCCAGCAGCTTGGGTCTAGCGGGCGCCACAGATACGCAGTATTTT
CASSLGLAGATDTQYF
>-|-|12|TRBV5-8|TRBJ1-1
TGTGCCAGCAGCTTGGAGGCAGCTGAAGCTTTCTTT
CASSLEAAEAFF
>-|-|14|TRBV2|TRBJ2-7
TGTGCCAGCAGTGGTCAGGTAACTCGCTTCGAGCAGTACTTC
CASSGQVTRFEQYF
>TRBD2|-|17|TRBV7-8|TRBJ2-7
TGTGCCAGCAGCTTAGCCGGGCTAGCGGGTACCTCCTACGAGCAGTACTTC
CASSLAGLAGTSYEQYF
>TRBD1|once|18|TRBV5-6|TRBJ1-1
TGTGCCAGCAGCTTTCCTCCGGGACAGGGGGCAAGGAACACTGAAGCTTTCTTT
CASSFPPGQGARNTEAFF
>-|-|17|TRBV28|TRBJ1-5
TGTGCCAGCACCTTCCGGGCCTTACCTTGGGGCAATCAGCCCCAGCATTTT
CASTFRALPWGNQPQHF
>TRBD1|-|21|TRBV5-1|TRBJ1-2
TGCGCCAGCAGCTTGTTTAATCTTGTTGGGGACAGGGAGAGTCAGGACTATGGCTACACCTTC
CASSLFNLVGDRESQDYGYTF
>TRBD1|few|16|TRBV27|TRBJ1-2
TGTGCCAGCAGTTTACCGCGGACAGGTTCTTCCTATGGCTACACCTTC
CASSLPRTGSSYGYTF
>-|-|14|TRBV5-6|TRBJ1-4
TGTGCCAGCAGCTTGCAGGGGTCTAATGAAAAACTGTTTTTT
CASSLQGSNEKLFF
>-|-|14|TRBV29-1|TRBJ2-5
TGCAGCGTTGAAGAGGGGGTAGCAGGCGAGACCCAGTACTTC
CSVEEGVAGETQYF
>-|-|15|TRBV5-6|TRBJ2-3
TGTGCCAGCAGCTTGGGTAGACAGGGCACAGATACGCAGTATTTT
CASSLGRQGTDTQYF
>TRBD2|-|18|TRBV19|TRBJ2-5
TGTGCCAGTAGTTCCCCTAAGACTAGCGGGAGGGTCCGTGAGACCCAGTACTTC
CASSSPKTSGRVRETQYF
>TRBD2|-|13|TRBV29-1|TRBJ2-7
TGCAGCGTTACTACGGGCGGGAGTTACGAGCAGTACTTC
CSVTTGGSYEQYF
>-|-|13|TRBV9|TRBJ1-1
TGTGCCAGCAGCCCGCGTAGGAACACTGAAGCTTTCTTT
CASSPRRNTEAFF
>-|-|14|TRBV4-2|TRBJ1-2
TGTGCCAGCAGCCCCCAGGCAGGGACCTATGGCTACACCTTC
CASSPQAGTYGYTF
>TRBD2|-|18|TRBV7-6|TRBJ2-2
TGTGCCAGCAGCATCCGGACTAGCGGGAGGGTCGACACCGGGGAGCTGTTTTTT
CASSIRTSGRVDTGELFF
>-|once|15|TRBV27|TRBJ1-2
TGTGCCAGCACCCCAAGGGACGGTTCTAACTATGGCTACACCTTC
CASTPRDGSNYGYTF
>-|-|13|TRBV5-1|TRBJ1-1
TGCGCCAGCAGCTTACAGGGAGGGACTGAAGCTTTCTTT
CASSLQGGTEAFF
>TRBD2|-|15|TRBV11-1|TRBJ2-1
TGTGCCAGCAGCTCCAGGACTAGCGGGATTGATGAGCAGTTCTTC
CASSSRTSGIDEQFF
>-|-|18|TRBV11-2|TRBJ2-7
TGTGCCAGCAGCCCCCTCTTAGGTTTCCAGGGGACTCCCTACGAGCAGTACTTC
CASSPLLGFQGTPYEQYF
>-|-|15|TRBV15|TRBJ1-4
TGTGCCACCAGCAGGGGGCGAGGGGGAAATGAAAAACTGTTTTTT
CATSRGRGGNEKLFF
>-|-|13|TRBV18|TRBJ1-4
TGTGCCAGCTCACCACCGAGTGGTGAAAAACTGTTTTTT
CASSPPSGEKLFF
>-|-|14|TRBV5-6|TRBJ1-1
TGTGCCAGCACCCCGATCGGAGGGAGTACTGAAGCTTTCTTT
CASTPIGGSTEAFF
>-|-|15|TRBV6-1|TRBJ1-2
TGTGCCAGCAGGGACGAAGGGTATAGGAGCTATGGCTACACCTTC
CASRDEGYRSYGYTF
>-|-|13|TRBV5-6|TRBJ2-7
TGTGCCAGCAGCGACGGGAGCTTCGGCGAGCAGTACTTC
CASSDGSFGEQYF
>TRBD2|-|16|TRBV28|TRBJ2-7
TGTGCCAGCAGTCTTGCTAGCGGGACAAACTCCTACGAGCAGTACTTC
CASSLASGTNSYEQYF
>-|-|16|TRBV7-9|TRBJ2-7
TGTGCCAGCAGTCGTATCCCGGAGGGACTTGGATACGAGCAGTACTTC
CASSRIPEGLGYEQYF
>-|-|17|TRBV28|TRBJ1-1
TGTGCCAGCAGGCATCCCGAACTGCAGGTCGTGAACACTGAAGCTTTCTTT
CASRHPELQVVNTEAFF
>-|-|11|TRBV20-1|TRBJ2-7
TGCAGTGCTAGTCAGGGAGACGAGCAGTACTTC
CSASQGDEQYF
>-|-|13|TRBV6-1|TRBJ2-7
TGTGCCAGCAGTCGGGACACAGTATACGAGCAGTACTTC
CASSRDTVYEQYF
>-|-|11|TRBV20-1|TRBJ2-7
TGCAGTGCTAGGCTAGTCGGGGAGCAGTACTTC
CSARLVGEQYF
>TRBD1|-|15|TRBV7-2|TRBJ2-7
TGTGCCAGCAGCTTAGGGGGACAGGGGGGCTACGAGCAGTACTTC
CASSLGGQGGYEQYF
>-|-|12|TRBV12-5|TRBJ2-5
TGTGCTAGTGGTTTAGGGGCGGCGGCCCAGTACTTC
CASGLGAAAQYF
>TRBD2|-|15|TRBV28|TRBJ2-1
TGTGCCAGCTCCCCCGGGACTAGTATCTACAATGAGCAGTTCTTC
CASSPGTSIYNEQFF
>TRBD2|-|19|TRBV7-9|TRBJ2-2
TGTGCCAGCAGGGATACTAGCGGGAGTACCCTAGTTGACACCGGGGAGCTGTTTTTT
CASRDTSGSTLVDTGELFF
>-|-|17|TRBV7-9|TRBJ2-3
TGTGCCAGCAGCCTCCAACCGACTGGACTTAACACAGATACGCAGTATTTT
CASSLQPTGLNTDTQYF
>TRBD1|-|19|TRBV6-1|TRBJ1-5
TGTGCCAGCAGTGGTCGACAGAACGCAGGGGGGCTTAGCAATCAGCCCCAGCATTTT
CASSGRQNAGGLSNQPQHF